The 12 T cell receptor beta chains below were found in one sample sequenced in a study of vaccination and CD4 T cells after COVID-19. TCRdb re-called the PCR reads through MiXCR, storing one row per CDR3 protein. The sample lists about 19,000 distinct CDR3 sequences; approximately 60% were seen once. This sample comprised CD4+ T cells from blood, obtained after SARS-CoV-2 vaccination. The receptors come from a human donor who had recovered from COVID-19.

This clonotype has just a few counts. The rearrangement joins TRBV7-2 to TRBJ2-7, with 14 bases identical to TRBD2. The CDR3 has 16 residues. V shed 5 bases and J 9 bases; nucleotides not matched to a gene: 12. Germline V gene lookup returns CDR1 SGHTA and CDR2 FQGNSA. The CDR3 DNA is TGTGCCAGCAGCCCAAATTATGGACTAGCGGGAGGAGGGCAGTACTTC. It codes for CASSPNYGLAGGGQYF.

This clonotype was recorded a few times. This CDR3 reads CSAFLKRGGKLFF. In nucleotides, the CDR3 is TGCAGTGCATTCCTCAAAAGGGGGGGGAAACTGTTTTTT. The chain is built from TRBV20-1 and TRBJ2-2; tentative D call: TRBD2 (7 bases). The germline gives CDR1 DFQATT, CDR2 SNEGSKA (reference sequence). The CDR3 loop spans 13 amino acids. Trimming stripped 6 bases from V and 14 bases from J, with 22 bases between.

The chain carries TRBV6-1 and TRBJ2-1; TRBD2 matches at 11 bases. With 6 bases clipped from V and 7 bases from J, the junction kept 5 bases outside the gene matches. In germline, CDR1 is MNHNS, CDR2 SASEGT. The CDR3 spans 14 residues. CDR3 protein: CASSPSSGRNEQFF. The DNA for the CDR3 is TGTGCCAGCAGCCCTTCTAGCGGGAGGAATGAGCAGTTCTTC.

The rearrangement joins TRBV10-1 to TRBJ1-4; no reliable D call. The CDR3 totals 13 residues. The germline CDR1 and CDR2 sequences are WNHNN and SYGVQD (reference sequence). V gave up 0 bases and J gave up 8 bases, with 7 bases separating them. CDR3 residues: CASSESGLEKLFF. The CDR3 nucleotides read TGCGCCAGCAGTGAGTCGGGGTTGGAAAAACTGTTTTTT.

The chain uses TRBV20-1 and TRBJ2-3; TRBD2 agrees at 11 bases. The CDR3 contains 18 residues. V trimming: 6 bases; J trimming: 5 bases; junction bases outside the gene matches: 19. Per germline, CDR1 DFQATT and CDR2 SNEGSKA (reference sequence). Here the CDR3 DNA reads TGCAGTGCGAACGGACTAGCGGGTCCCCGGTCGATGGAAGATACGCAGTATTTT. It is translated as CSANGLAGPRSMEDTQYF.

The chain combines TRBV28 with TRBJ1-6; D remains ambiguous. The CDR3 runs 17 residues. The V and J ends lost 6 bases and 1 base respectively, with 16 bases between them. CDR1 and CDR2 (germline): MDHEN, SYDVKM. The DNA of the CDR3 is TGTGCCAGCAGCCCAGCCCTAGGGCCGTCCTATAATTCACCCCTCCACTTT. Translating it yields CASSPALGPSYNSPLHF.

This chain links TRBV4-3 with TRBJ2-2; 8 bases are a match to TRBD2. There are 17 residues in the CDR3. Germline V gene lookup returns CDR1 LGHNA and CDR2 YSLEER. Trimming removed 4 bases from V and 6 bases from J; junction bases left unmatched: 13. In DNA, the CDR3 is TGCGCCAGCAGCCCATCGGGCATAGCGGGATTATCCGGGGAGCTGTTTTTT. Translation gives CASSPSGIAGLSGELFF.

A few counts support this clonotype. The CDR3 region is CASSEYPNQPQHF. CDR3 DNA sequence: TGTGCCAGCAGTGAATACCCAAATCAGCCCCAGCATTTT. This chain links TRBV2 with TRBJ1-5; D ambiguous. V shed 2 bases and J shed 4 bases, with 6 bases lying between them. Germline V CDR1 and CDR2: SNHLY, FYNNEI. CDR3 length equals 13 residues.

This clonotype was counted only a few times. The CDR3 DNA follows: TGTGCCAGTAGTACAACCGGGGGGGACCAAACCCCCAGGCGGCCCCAGCATTTT. Its protein product is CASSTTGGDQTPRRPQHF. V gene TRBV19 combines with J gene TRBJ1-5, with D maybe TRBD1 (5 bases). Trimming cost V 4 bases and J 9 bases, with 28 bases left between them. CDR1 LNHDA and CDR2 SQIVND come from the germline V gene (reference sequence). The CDR3 contains 18 residues.

The CDR3 coding sequence is TGCAGGGCGCCGGGTAGCGGGAGTCTCTCCTACAATGAGCAGTTCTTC. Translation gives CRAPGSGSLSYNEQFF. V and J are TRBV20-1 and TRBJ2-1, with TRBD2 matching 9 bases. The germline gives CDR1 DFQATT, CDR2 SNEGSKA (reference sequence). The CDR3 totals 16 residues.

V is TRBV10-3 and J is TRBJ1-2; 8 nucleotides agree with TRBD1. With V trimmed by 4 bases and J by 0 bases, 13 bases remained unmatched. This CDR3 spans 18 amino acids. Germline V gives CDR1 ENHRY, CDR2 SYGVKD. CDR3 in amino acids: CAISAMPTGVLANYGYTF. In DNA form, the CDR3 reads TGTGCCATCAGTGCTATGCCGACAGGGGTTTTAGCTAACTATGGCTACACCTTC.

This chain connects TRBV20-1 to TRBJ2-7, with D unclear. The CDR3 runs to 13 residues. CDR1 is DFQATT and CDR2 is SNEGSKA in the germline V gene (reference sequence). V lost 2 bases, J lost 4 bases, and 12 bases lay in between. The CDR3 reads CSARSPPGYEQYF. The CDR3 DNA reads TGCAGTGCTAGATCCCCCCCAGGTTACGAGCAGTACTTC.